The 29 T cell receptor beta chains listed next were all sequenced from one sample in a study of graft-versus-host responses after intestinal transplantation. These TCRs are of unknown antigen specificity. The method was immunoSEQ multiplex PCR; TCRdb's version includes in-frame clones alone and lacks a portion of them. The profile shows fewer than 110,000 clones, roughly 93% of them singletons. Specimen: unstimulated CD8+ T cells sorted from spleen or lymph node cells, collected before intestinal transplant. The receptors come from a human donor who received an intestinal transplant.

This rearrangement joins TRBV5-1 to TRBJ2-1; a weak D match, TRBD2 (5 bases). Trimming left V 0 bases short and J 6 bases short, with 16 bases between. Germline CDR1 reads SGHRS; CDR2 reads YFSETQ. The CDR3 runs to 16 residues. DNA of the CDR3: TGCGCCAGCAGCTTGGCCTATGGGCTAGCAGTCAATGAGCAGTTCTTC. Its protein is CASSLAYGLAVNEQFF. Full variable domain (outside the CDR3, taken from reference TRBV5-1 and TRBJ2-1): KAGVTQTPRYLIKTRGQQVTLSCSPISGHRSVSWYQQTPGQGLQFLFEYFSETQRNKGNFPGRFSGRQFSNSRSEMNVSTLELGDSALYLCASSLAYGLAVNEQFFGPGTRLTVL.

The chain carries TRBV25-1 and TRBJ1-4; TRBD1 matches at 7 bases. CDR1 MGHDK and CDR2 SYGVNS come from the germline V gene. With V trimmed by 6 bases and J by 5 bases, 6 bases remained unmatched. The CDR3 covers 14 residues. DNA for the CDR3: TGTGCCAGCAGACTAACAGGGGAAAATGAAAAACTGTTTTTT. Translating gives CASRLTGENEKLFF.

This clone was observed a few times. This chain connects TRBV5-4 to TRBJ1-6, with TRBD1 matching 8 bases. J lost 6 bases, V lost 7 bases, and 3 bases had no gene match. The CDR3 sequence is 13 residues long. Germline V gene sequence: CDR1 SGHNT, CDR2 YYREEE (reference sequence). The CDR3 DNA reads TGTGCCAGCGGAGGACAGGGTAATTCACCCCTCCACTTT. It specifies CASGGQGNSPLHF.

The gene calls are TRBV5-4 and TRBJ2-5; 7 bases align to TRBD1. Germline V lookup: CDR1 SGHNT, CDR2 YYREEE (reference sequence). The CDR3 is 15 amino acids. The ends lost 5 bases at V and 5 bases at J; junction bases unmatched: 12. CDR3 sequence (DNA): TGTGCCAGCAGGTCTGGACAGGCCCCATTGGAGACCCAGTACTTC. It specifies CASRSGQAPLETQYF.

The V call is TRBV4-1, the J call TRBJ1-2; weak D call: TRBD1 (5 bases). Germline CDR1 is MGHRA and CDR2 is YSYEKL. The CDR3 spans 14 residues. V was clipped by 0 bases and J by 8 bases, with 13 bases between them. In DNA form, the CDR3 reads TGCGCCAGCAGCCAAGATCAGGGATCAGGCGGCTACACCTTC. It specifies CASSQDQGSGGYTF.

The chain joins TRBV23-1 to TRBJ2-1; D ambiguous. TRBV23-1 is recorded as an ORF, its role being uncertain. The V gene lost 4 bases and the J gene lost 4 bases, with 11 bases spanning the gap. This CDR3 is 14 amino acids long. DNA for the CDR3: TGCGCCAGCAGTCGTTCGATAAGATACAATGAGCAGTTCTTC. It encodes CASSRSIRYNEQFF.

The chain uses TRBV15 and TRBJ1-2; D not resolved. This CDR3 comprises 13 residues. Trimming left V 8 bases short and J 3 bases short, with 13 bases between. The V gene's germline CDR1 is LNHNV and CDR2 YYDKDF (reference sequence). CDR3 sequence (DNA): TGTGCCACCGGCGGAGGAAATGACTATGGCTACACCTTC. The encoded protein is CATGGGNDYGYTF. The entire variable domain, with the rest obtained from reference TRBV15 and TRBJ1-2, is as follows: DAMVIQNPRYQVTQFGKPVTLSCSQTLNHNVMYWYQQKSSQAPKLLFHYYDKDFNNEADTPDNFQSRRPNTSFCFLDIRSPGLGDTAMYLCATGGGNDYGYTFGSGTRLTVV.

The chain has TRBV5-1 and TRBJ2-7, with D possibly matching TRBD2 (6 bases). The V gene lost 4 bases and the J gene lost 4 bases, with 21 bases spanning the gap. The CDR3 has 16 residues. Germline-derived CDR1 and CDR2 are SGHRS and YFSETQ. CDR3 residues: CASSARGGPSQYEQYF. The CDR3 nucleotides read TGCGCCAGCAGCGCGCGGGGCGGCCCAAGTCAATACGAGCAGTACTTC.

The chain employs TRBV30 and TRBJ2-5, with TRBD2 matching over 13 bases. The length of the CDR3 is 16 residues. J lost 3 bases, V lost 4 bases, and 8 bases had no gene match. Germline V CDR1 and CDR2: GTSNPN, SVGIG (reference sequence). CDR3 nucleotide sequence: TGTGCCTGGATTGGACTAGCGGGAGAAAAAGAAGAGACCCAGTACTTC. Amino acids: CAWIGLAGEKEETQYF.

J is TRBJ1-4 and V is TRBV5-8; D is undetermined. Germline CDR1 reads SGHTS; CDR2 reads YDEGEE. Trimming pared 9 bases from V and 0 bases from J, leaving 6 bases between. The CDR3 is 12 residues long. The DNA of the CDR3 is TGTGCCACCCGGACAACTAATGAAAAACTGTTTTTT. The encoded protein is CATRTTNEKLFF.

The chain uses TRBV6-5 and TRBJ2-1; D is unclear. Germline CDR1 reads MNHEY; CDR2 reads SVGAGI. The V and J ends lost 5 bases and 8 bases respectively, with 13 bases between them. This CDR3 has 13 residues. CDR3 sequence (DNA): TGTGCCAGCAGTCTTGGATCTAATTATGAGCAGTTCTTC. It codes for CASSLGSNYEQFF.

The rearrangement links TRBV4-1 to TRBJ2-7; 12 bases line up with TRBD2. Germline V gene sequence: CDR1 MGHRA, CDR2 YSYEKL. The CDR3 is made up of 17 amino acids. J gave up 2 bases and V 0 bases, and 5 bases lay outside the gene matches. This chain's CDR3 is CASSQDPPSGGAYEQYF. In DNA, the CDR3 is TGCGCCAGCAGCCAAGACCCCCCTAGCGGGGGGGCCTACGAGCAGTACTTC.

This sequence joins TRBV5-1 and TRBJ1-5; D is uncertain. Between the trimmed V and J ends, which lost 6 bases and 2 bases, there was a span of 6 bases. CDR1 SGHRS and CDR2 YFSETQ come from the germline V gene. The CDR3 has 12 amino acids. The CDR3 here is CASIGGNQPQHF. In DNA, the CDR3 is TGCGCCAGCATTGGCGGCAATCAGCCCCAGCATTTT. Using reference TRBV5-1 and TRBJ1-5 for the parts outside the CDR3, the full variable domain is KAGVTQTPRYLIKTRGQQVTLSCSPISGHRSVSWYQQTPGQGLQFLFEYFSETQRNKGNFPGRFSGRQFSNSRSEMNVSTLELGDSALYLCASIGGNQPQHFGDGTRLSIL.

This clone was counted once. The chain joins TRBV19 to TRBJ2-7, with D possibly being TRBD1 or TRBD2 (5 bases each). CDR1 and CDR2 (germline): LNHDA, SQIVND (reference sequence). V lost 5 bases, J lost 5 bases, and 13 bases lay in between. This CDR3 is built from 13 residues. For the CDR3, the DNA is TGTGCCAGTAGTCCGTACGGGGACCACGAGCAGTACTTC. It codes for CASSPYGDHEQYF.

This chain joins TRBV6-1 and TRBJ1-2, with D uncertain. The V gene lost 1 base and the J gene lost 3 bases, with 0 bases spanning the gap. This CDR3 contains 11 residues. Germline V gene lookup returns CDR1 MNHNS and CDR2 SASEGT. CDR3 amino acids: CASSEDYGYTF. DNA for the CDR3: TGTGCCAGCAGTGAAGACTATGGCTACACCTTC.

V gene TRBV19 combines with J gene TRBJ1-1, with D perhaps TRBD1 (5 bases). V dropped 3 bases and J dropped 4 bases, with 21 bases sitting between them. This CDR3 is 17 amino acids long. From germline, CDR1 is LNHDA and CDR2 SQIVND (reference sequence). The CDR3, as DNA: TGTGCCAGTAGTATTCTGGACCCCCGGGGGGTTGGCACTGAAGCTTTCTTT. Translation gives CASSILDPRGVGTEAFF.

V usage is TRBV9 and J usage is TRBJ1-2; tentative D call: TRBD1 (5 bases). Trimming cost V 0 bases and J 4 bases, with 22 bases left between them. Per the germline V gene, CDR1 is SGDLS and CDR2 is YYNGEE. The CDR3 spans 18 residues. CDR3 protein: CASSVGFGEPYGGYGYTF. In DNA form, the CDR3 reads TGTGCCAGCAGCGTAGGGTTCGGGGAGCCCTATGGGGGCTATGGCTACACCTTC. The variable domain in full, completed from reference TRBV9 and TRBJ1-2, reads DSGVTQTPKHLITATGQRVTLRCSPRSGDLSVYWYQQSLDQGLQFLIQYYNGEERAKGNILERFSAQQFPDLHSELNLSSLELGDSALYFCASSVGFGEPYGGYGYTFGSGTRLTVV.

This clone has only one observation. J is TRBJ1-1 and V is TRBV5-1; the D gene is possibly TRBD1 (6 bases). Germline V gene data show CDR1 as SGHRS and CDR2 as YFSETQ. V was cut by 0 bases and J by 2 bases, with 17 bases left in between. This CDR3 has 17 residues. CDR3 amino acids: CASSLAGGDTPNTEAFF. The CDR3 nucleotides read TGCGCCAGCAGCTTGGCGGGGGGGGACACACCAAACACTGAAGCTTTCTTT.

This clone was recorded once. V is TRBV6-5 and J is TRBJ2-2; D is undetermined. Per germline, CDR1 MNHEY and CDR2 SVGAGI. V dropped 5 bases and J dropped 3 bases, with 10 bases sitting between them. The CDR3 has 14 residues. The CDR3 DNA is TGTGCCAGCAGTGAAGGGTCTTACACCGGGGAGCTGTTTTTT. Protein product: CASSEGSYTGELFF.

This clone was found once. V is TRBV7-3 and J is TRBJ2-4; no firm D call. Germline V lookup: CDR1 SGHTA, CDR2 FQGTGA. Trimming stripped 3 bases from V and 9 bases from J, with 9 bases between. CDR3 length: 12 residues. For the CDR3, the DNA is TGTGCCAGCAGCTTCCCGGACGGCATTCAGTACTTC. Translated, it gives CASSFPDGIQYF. Filled out from reference TRBV7-3 and TRBJ2-4, the complete variable domain reads GAGVSQTPSNKVTEKGKYVELRCDPISGHTALYWYRQSLGQGPEFLIYFQGTGAADDSGLPNDRFFAVRPEGSVSTLKIQRTERGDSAVYLCASSFPDGIQYFGAGTRLSVL.

This clone was seen more than once but under ten times. The genes are TRBV10-3 and TRBJ1-2; the D gene is possibly TRBD1 (5 bases). The length of the CDR3 is 10 residues. V was clipped by 11 bases and J by 5 bases, with 9 bases between them. Germline V gene sequence: CDR1 ENHRY, CDR2 SYGVKD. The DNA for the CDR3 is TGTGCCGTCCAGGGTTATGGCTACACCTTC. This translates into CAVQGYGYTF.

The chain has TRBV10-3 and TRBJ2-1; no clear D. The CDR3 covers 16 residues. V gave up 0 bases and J gave up 5 bases, with 14 bases separating them. Germline CDR1 ENHRY, CDR2 SYGVKD. The CDR3 DNA is TGTGCCATCAGTGAGTCGGTCCATTACTCAAACAATGAGCAGTTCTTC. This gives the protein CAISESVHYSNNEQFF.

This clone was seen just once. This sequence joins TRBV5-1 and TRBJ1-1; unclear D gene. The CDR3 is 14 amino acids. The germline V gene encodes CDR1 SGHRS and CDR2 YFSETQ. The V end lost 2 bases, the J end lost 2 bases, and 10 bases lay between the germline ends. The CDR3 DNA reads as TGCGCCAGCAGCTTAGAGGGAATTAACACTGAAGCTTTCTTT. Protein sequence: CASSLEGINTEAFF.

V usage is TRBV19 and J usage is TRBJ1-1; perhaps TRBD1 as D (6 bases). The germline CDR1 and CDR2 sequences are LNHDA and SQIVND (reference sequence). This CDR3 comprises 14 residues. Between the trimmed V and J ends, which lost 3 bases and 5 bases, there was a span of 13 bases. CDR3 in amino acids: CASSIPGQGTEAFF. In DNA, the CDR3 is TGTGCCAGTAGTATCCCAGGGCAGGGGACTGAAGCTTTCTTT.

V and J are TRBV11-2 and TRBJ2-7; 9 bases fit TRBD1. CDR1 and CDR2 (germline): SGHAT, FQNNGV. J gave up 2 bases and V 5 bases, and 10 bases lay outside the gene matches. The CDR3 totals 16 residues. This CDR3 reads CASSGFGQGITYEQYF. The CDR3 DNA sequence: TGTGCCAGCAGCGGTTTCGGACAGGGGATAACCTACGAGCAGTACTTC.

The V and J genes are TRBV29-1 and TRBJ1-2, with no clear D. CDR1 is SQVTM and CDR2 is ANQGSEA in the germline V gene. The CDR3 totals 11 residues. With 6 bases removed from V and 4 bases from J, the gap between germline ends came to 9 bases. The CDR3 nucleotides are TGCAGCGTAATTATAGGCTATGGCTACACCTTC. It codes for CSVIIGYGYTF.

The V call is TRBV20-1, the J call TRBJ2-7; 9 bases map to TRBD1. CDR1 is DFQATT and CDR2 is SNEGSKA in the germline V gene (reference sequence). This CDR3 has 11 residues. The V segment lost 5 bases and the J segment 4 bases; nucleotides outside the gene matches: 0. DNA for the CDR3: TGCAGTGCTGACAGGGGGTACGAGCAGTACTTC. The encoded protein is CSADRGYEQYF.

This chain links TRBV4-1 with TRBJ1-2, with 8 bases aligning to TRBD1. Per the germline V gene, CDR1 is MGHRA and CDR2 is YSYEKL. Unmatched junction bases numbered 4, after V lost 2 bases and J lost 8 bases. This CDR3 is 13 amino acids long. CDR3 sequence: CASSQQGAGGYTF. CDR3 DNA: TGCGCCAGCAGCCAACAGGGGGCTGGCGGCTACACCTTC.

The V and J genes are TRBV6-1 and TRBJ1-5, with TRBD1 as a possible D gene (6 bases). The V and J ends lost 4 bases and 4 bases respectively, with 14 bases between them. CDR3 length: 15 amino acids. Germline CDR1 and CDR2: MNHNS and SASEGT. This CDR3 reads CASSVGWGANQPQHF. In DNA, the CDR3 is TGTGCCAGCAGTGTCGGGTGGGGGGCTAATCAGCCCCAGCATTTT.